This TCR beta chain came from a study of monozygotic twins with inflammatory bowel disease (dated by TCRdb to the late 2010s). For the wider study: The full study comprised about 28 monozygotic twin pairs: nine German pairs (four IBD-concordant, five IBD-discordant) and 19 IBD-discordant Danish pairs. Within discordant pairs, disease-associated traits were sought mainly by comparing IBD patients with their genetically identical healthy co-twins. Each individual had, on average, about 151 000 unique TCRalpha sequences and 181 000 unique TCRbeta sequences available for analysis.

The library relied on 5' RACE. The input for every TCR library was around 3,600 ng of total RNA. cDNA was synthesized with SMARTScribe reverse transcriptase in eight separate reactions per sample. Unique molecular identifiers containing a 6-nucleotide sample barcode were introduced through template switching during cDNA synthesis. TCRalpha and TCRbeta cDNA was amplified in two nested PCRs of 16 and 9 cycles, and bead purification was carried out after each PCR. Before amplification, the cDNA was both treated with uracil DNA-glycosylase and purified with the QIAquick PCR purification kit. The second PCR added Illumina TruSeq-compatible adapters along with sample-specific barcodes. Library quality and concentration were assessed using TapeStation and Qubit, and approximately 5 ng of each library was pooled. The pooled libraries were sequenced with 2 x 100 bp reads and custom sequencing primers on an Illumina HiSeq2500 single-index Rapid Run. The study's processing was this. UMI-based consensus assembly with MiGEC version 1.2.6 was used to correct PCR and sequencing errors. MiXCR version 2.1.1 was used for V(D)J alignment, clonotype assembly and CDR3 extraction. To normalise gene usage, clonotype sharing and MAIT/NKT TCR abundance, the top 1000, 10 000 and 20 000 clonotypes in each sample were analysed. Diversity was computed as the inverse Simpson index with the vegan R package after downsampling to 27 000 UMIs. Paired Mann-Whitney U tests were applied to discordant twin pairs, with Benjamini-Hochberg correction for multiple testing. Based on TCRdb reprocessing of the reads, there is one entry per CDR3 protein sequence, and DNA is missing. V and J calls and clone size were set by TCRdb, not the authors. The sample's table lists a count of 150,000 to 200,000 distinct CDR3 sequences. Approximately 7.4% of the sample goes to the ten largest clones.

Overall study outcomes, separate from this receptor: IBD patients had lower TCRbeta repertoire diversity, measured by the inverse Simpson index, than their healthy co-twins. Repertoire similarity did not differ between concordant and discordant twins, which could be due to limited statistical power. Because patients received different immunosuppressive treatments, the repertoires may have picked up extra background noise and variability between individuals. Compared with healthy twins, IBD patients shared fewer clonotypes with other individuals, and the difference was most pronounced in patients with signs of disease activity. The results gave no support for a single strong signal or clonotype linked to IBD. Different T cell subtypes could not be distinguished in the analysis.

From each donor, a roughly 2.5 ml peripheral blood sample was drawn into PAXgene tubes and stored at -80 degrees C. Without any T cell sorting, total RNA was extracted from whole blood using the PAXgene blood miRNA kit on an automated QIAcube. Deep TCRalpha and TCRbeta repertoire profiling with unique molecular barcoding was performed on peripheral blood of monozygotic twin pairs concordant or discordant for inflammatory bowel disease. Smoking habits were recorded for all twin pairs, with individuals classified as current, former or never smokers. From its cysteine to its phenylalanine, the CDR3 spans 15 amino acids. A DNA sequence was not provided. In regard to this clonotype: The specificity of this receptor is unknown.

This TCR came from a human donor with ulcerative colitis or Crohn's disease, or a healthy co-twin of an affected twin (not recorded which). Material: blood. The chain links TRBV12-3 or TRBV12-4 with TRBJ1-4. The CDR3 is CASRKTGWSNEKLFF.